Sequencing of this T cell receptor (beta chain) was carried out in a study of blood T cells in healthy people across ages (dated by TCRdb to between 2014 and 2017). About the study as a whole: In model experiments, template switching captured roughly one uniquely barcoded TCR beta cDNA molecule for every two T cells. To avoid experimental bias, donors of different ages were distributed randomly across sequencing lanes. Age-related changes in TCR beta repertoire diversity were measured in the study by deep sequencing normalized with unique cDNA molecular identifiers. Four age groups were formed from the donors: young (average approximately 15 years), middle-aged (approximately 40), aged (about 62) and long-lived (approximately 80). For two donors (one aged 18 to 29 and one aged 80 or older), the study analyzed two additional independent replicas of 1 million unique cDNA reads from the same blood draw.

The donors were some 39 Caucasian individuals from Russia, aged 6 to 90 years, who were systemically healthy. Each donor gave about 9.7 milliliters of peripheral blood, drawn into EDTA-treated Vacutainer tubes. PBMCs were isolated by Ficoll-Paque density-gradient centrifugation, with at least 6.5 million obtained per sample. Trizol reagent was used to extract total RNA from PBMCs, with at least 6 micrograms per sample. Naive CD45RAhigh/CD27high T cell percentages were measured by flow cytometry on a PBMC aliquot from every donor. Spanning cysteine to phenylalanine, the CDR3 consists of 16 amino acids. Just the 48-base CDR3 DNA is kept, in frame starting at base 1. Germline trimming amounts to 4 bases on V and 4 bases on J, with 5 as the count of junction bases outside the gene matches. The library relied on 5' RACE. For sequencing, an Illumina HiSeq 2500 was employed. A second roughly 7 to 11 cycle PCR used a sample-barcoded 5' primer and a J-beta primer mix. Each TCR beta cDNA molecule received a unique molecular identifier from a template-switch 5' adaptor carrying 12 random nucleotides. Each sample yielded at least 3 million CDR3-containing paired-end reads. First-strand cDNA synthesis was performed from all RNA using the Mint cDNA synthesis kit, with priming by a TRBC-specific oligonucleotide. Following uracil-DNA glycosylase treatment, all cDNA underwent a first 18-cycle PCR with the universal primers M1SS and BC2_uni_R. The published analysis was carried out like this. For normalization, 1 million high-quality reads, each with a distinct molecular identifier, were randomly selected from each sample. Instead of being binned into consensus sequences, reads that shared molecular identifiers were thrown out. MiTCR, with a Q25 quality threshold and the strictest error-elimination algorithm, was used for CDR3 identification, clonotype clustering and error correction. A nonparametric unseen species model using Euler transformation provided a lower-bound estimate of total TCR beta diversity. TCRdb's own reprocessing of the public reads used fastp at Q25 and MiXCR and kept productive beta chains. Each entry is one CDR3 protein sequence, shown with its most common DNA and genes. V and J calls and clone size were set by TCRdb, not the authors. Here the sample has some 1.1 million distinct CDR3 sequences; more than 30% occur a single time. Approximately 14% of the sample goes to the ten largest clones.

This clonotype was observed a handful of times. Its antigen is unknown. Nothing much larger sits one base from this clone, and base qualities are not available. The full study reports these points: Conclusive comparison of naive and antigen-experienced compartments was prevented by the profiling of bulk unsorted PBMCs. Donor CMV infection status was unknown, potentially confounding age-related changes in expanded clonotypes. As age increased, observed TCR beta diversity per million T cells dropped in a roughly linear way, and a significant reduction was already evident by age roughly 36. The long-lived group showed more naive CD4+ T cells, fewer expanded clones and increased TCR diversity than the aged group, suggesting age selection. Estimates of total diversity based on one million sequenced T cells were considered lower bounds and underestimates. A strong correlation was found between observed TCR beta diversity and the percentage of naive T cells measured by flow cytometry.

The rearrangement joined TRBV12-3 or TRBV12-4 to TRBJ1-6, with 9 bases in between that match TRBD1. Sequenced: blood. This receptor was taken from a man aged 18 to 30 in good health. The CDR3: CASSSSDRGYNSPLHF. DNA sequence: TGTGCCAGCAGTTCCTCGGACAGGGGATATAATTCACCCCTCCACTTT.